This T cell receptor beta chain came from a study of Tregs in tolerant kidney transplant recipients. Overall study findings and caveats: The most relevant donor-specific Treg TCRbeta repertoire apparently came from expansion with activated donor B cells. Findings come from small patient numbers and require larger validation.

Note on this clone: Its antigen is undetermined.

CD4+CD25+CD127- Tregs, CD4+CD25- non-Tregs, CD4 and CD8 cells were sorted. Profiling relied on immunoSEQ multiplex PCR, and the TCRdb table lists in-frame clones only, not all of them. The data hold some 65,000 clones, with roughly 84% observed a single time. Sequences were obtained from CD4+ T cells from blood. This clonotype was obtained from a human donor in good health.

The CDR3 nucleotides are TGTGCCAGCAGCCCAACCGGGACAGGGAAAGAAAAACTGTTTTTT. Translating gives CASSPTGTGKEKLFF. The genes are TRBV7-9 and TRBJ1-4; 9 positions agree with TRBD1. Germline loops: CDR1 SEHNR, CDR2 FQNEAQ (reference sequence). The CDR3 extends over 15 amino acids. Unmatched junction bases numbered 9, after V lost 5 bases and J lost 8 bases.